The 18 T cell receptor beta chains in this list originate from one sample, sequenced in a study of cytomegalovirus exposure and HLA in healthy donors. Use of 60 Vbeta and 13 Jbeta primers characterized the PCR. Profiled with immunoSEQ multiplex PCR; TCRdb holds only in-frame clones, not every one. The sample has a few hundred thousand clones, 80% to 95% seen once. Sequencing was carried out using PBMCs. These receptors all come from a girl between 2 and 10 years old in good health and CMV-seronegative.

The chain couples TRBV2 to TRBJ2-7; D may be TRBD1 (6 bases). V was cut by 10 bases and J by 4 bases, with 14 bases left in between. The CDR3 runs to 12 residues. The germline gives CDR1 SNHLY, CDR2 FYNNEI. This CDR3 reads CANSGDGYEQYF. The CDR3 coding sequence is TGTGCCAATTCAGGGGACGGGTACGAGCAGTACTTC.

The chain employs TRBV7-6 and TRBJ2-2; the D gene is possibly TRBD2 (6 bases). V shed 5 bases and J shed 2 bases, with 12 bases lying between them. The germline V gene has CDR1 SGHVS and CDR2 FNYEAQ. The CDR3 runs to 15 residues. CDR3 nucleotides: TGTGCCAGCAGCGGAGGGGTAGAAAACACCGGGGAGCTGTTTTTT. Protein: CASSGGVENTGELFF.

The chain couples TRBV27 to TRBJ2-6, with D possibly being TRBD2 (6 bases). V dropped 4 bases and J dropped 4 bases, with 20 bases sitting between them. Germline V gene sequence: CDR1 MNHEY, CDR2 SMNVEV (reference sequence). The CDR3 extends over 18 amino acids. In nucleotides, the CDR3 is TGTGCCAGCAGTTCGGGGACTGCGGGTAGGGGCGGGGCCAACGTCCTGACTTTC. Protein product: CASSSGTAGRGGANVLTF.

This clone was detected a few times. This chain connects TRBV5-4 to TRBJ1-1, with D unclear. Trimming cost V 1 base and J 1 base, with 5 bases left between them. This CDR3 is 13 amino acids long. Germline lookup yields CDR1 SGHNT and CDR2 YYREEE (reference sequence). CDR3 region: CASSLTRNTEAFF. For the CDR3, the DNA is TGTGCCAGCAGCTTGACGAGGAACACTGAAGCTTTCTTT.

The chain combines TRBV7-9 with TRBJ2-3; TRBD2 matches at 12 bases. This CDR3 spans 15 amino acids. The V segment lost 4 bases and the J segment 8 bases; nucleotides outside the gene matches: 7. Germline V CDR1 and CDR2: SEHNR, FQNEAQ (reference sequence). CDR3 sequence: CASSYLAGGPATQYF. The DNA for the CDR3 is TGTGCCAGCAGCTACCTAGCGGGAGGGCCAGCTACGCAGTATTTT.

This clone was observed a handful of times. The chain couples TRBV5-1 to TRBJ1-2; a weak D match, TRBD1 (6 bases). The germline V and J ends were trimmed by 4 bases and 0 bases, with 13 bases remaining between them. The CDR3 spans 15 residues. The V gene's germline CDR1 is SGHRS and CDR2 YFSETQ. This CDR3 is CASSTDRTANYGYTF. For the CDR3, the DNA is TGCGCCAGCAGCACTGACAGGACCGCTAACTATGGCTACACCTTC.

The chain uses TRBV6-6 and TRBJ2-3; tentatively, D is TRBD2 (6 bases). The germline gives CDR1 MNHNY, CDR2 SVGAGI (reference sequence). This CDR3 is built from 15 residues. With 2 bases removed from V and 7 bases from J, the gap between germline ends came to 16 bases. CDR3 sequence: CASSYTAGTGYTQYF. Here the CDR3 DNA reads TGTGCCAGCAGTTACACGGCGGGAACGGGGTATACGCAGTATTTT.

The chain employs TRBV6-1 and TRBJ1-1; D unresolved. The CDR3 totals 12 residues. Germline V gene sequence: CDR1 MNHNS, CDR2 SASEGT. V lost 3 bases, J lost 10 bases, and 12 bases lay in between. CDR3 sequence reads: CASSERPGGAFF. CDR3 DNA sequence: TGTGCCAGCAGTGAGCGCCCGGGAGGAGCTTTCTTT.

The chain links TRBV18 to TRBJ1-2; 10 nucleotides align to TRBD1. V lost 4 bases to trimming and J lost 3 bases; unmatched junction nucleotides: 2. The V gene's germline CDR1 is KGHSH and CDR2 LQKENI. There are 14 residues in the CDR3. CDR3 amino acids: CASSQGTGDYGYTF. The CDR3 region has the DNA TGTGCCAGCTCACAAGGGACAGGGGACTATGGCTACACCTTC. Drawing the rest from reference TRBV18 and TRBJ1-2, the complete variable domain is NAGVMQNPRHLVRRRGQEARLRCSPMKGHSHVYWYRQLPEEGLKFMVYLQKENIIDESGMPKERFSAEFPKEGPSILRIQQVVRGDSAAYFCASSQGTGDYGYTFGSGTRLTVV.

CDR3 in DNA: TGTGCCAGCAGTGAAGCCAGGGCGGATCAGCCCCAGCATTTT. Translating it yields CASSEARADQPQHF. This chain connects TRBV2 to TRBJ1-5, with a possible D match to TRBD1 (5 bases). This CDR3 contains 14 residues. The germline V and J ends were trimmed by 0 bases and 5 bases, with 8 bases remaining between them. CDR1 is SNHLY, CDR2 FYNNEI, per germline.

The V and J genes are TRBV4-1 and TRBJ2-1; TRBD2 might be the D (6 bases). Germline assignment: CDR1 MGHRA and CDR2 YSYEKL. Between the trimmed V and J ends, which lost 1 base and 3 bases, there was a span of 16 bases. The CDR3 sequence is 17 residues long. The chain's CDR3 is CASSQVLGSGDYNEQFF. CDR3 nucleotide sequence: TGCGCCAGCAGCCAAGTGCTCGGTAGCGGAGACTACAATGAGCAGTTCTTC.

The CDR3 DNA is TGTGCCAGCAGTATCCGGGGTAACACCGGGGAGCTGTTTTTT. Translating it yields CASSIRGNTGELFF. J is TRBJ2-2 and V is TRBV6-1, with D maybe TRBD2 (5 bases). CDR3 length: 14 residues. In germline, CDR1 is MNHNS, CDR2 SASEGT. V was pared by 5 bases and J by 2 bases, with 9 bases between.

The rearrangement joins TRBV28 to TRBJ2-3, with D perhaps TRBD2 (5 bases). The CDR3 is made up of 17 amino acids. V was shortened by 10 bases and J by 3 bases, with 26 bases between the two germline ends. Germline CDR1 reads MDHEN; CDR2 reads SYDVKM. The CDR3 protein is CATASGIKPILTDTQYF. CDR3 sequence (DNA): TGTGCCACCGCCTCCGGGATTAAACCGATCCTTACAGATACGCAGTATTTT.

The chain joins TRBV29-1 to TRBJ1-1; 8 bases map to TRBD1. Germline loops: CDR1 SQVTM, CDR2 ANQGSEA. This CDR3 is built from 16 residues. Trimming cost V 3 bases and J 1 base; bases outside gene matches: 10. CDR3 nucleotide sequence: TGCAGCGTTGACGGTCAGGGGGCAGCTGGGAACACTGAAGCTTTCTTT. As protein: CSVDGQGAAGNTEAFF.

This chain connects TRBV5-4 to TRBJ2-7, with no clear D. Germline CDR1 and CDR2: SGHNT and YYREEE (reference sequence). This CDR3 has 13 amino acids. Trimming removed 6 bases at V and 5 bases at J, with 15 bases between. This CDR3 reads CASTPRASNEQYF. The CDR3 DNA reads TGTGCCAGCACCCCCCGCGCGAGTAACGAGCAGTACTTC. The whole variable domain, remainder taken from reference TRBV5-4 and TRBJ2-7, is ETGVTQSPTHLIKTRGQQVTLRCSSQSGHNTVSWYQQALGQGPQFIFQYYREEENGRGNFPPRFSGLQFPNYSSELNVNALELDDSALYLCASTPRASNEQYFGPGTRLTVT.

The chain links TRBV21-1 to TRBJ1-5; the DNA was not compared with TRBD1, the D call given in the table. TRBV21-1 is assigned pseudogene status. The CDR3 runs 13 residues. CDR3 coding DNA: TGTGCCAGCAGCCCACTGGACAGCCAGCCCCAGCATTTT. It encodes CASSPLDSQPQHF.

The CDR3: CASSFSEGRSQPQHF. The CDR3 nucleotides read TGTGCCAGCAGTTTCTCTGAGGGGAGGTCTCAGCCCCAGCATTTT. This chain uses TRBV6-6 with TRBJ1-5; perhaps TRBD1 as D (5 bases). The V gene's germline CDR1 is MNHNY and CDR2 SVGAGI (reference sequence). V was shortened by 4 bases and J by 6 bases, with 16 bases between the two germline ends. The CDR3 runs to 15 residues.

This clone was seen just once. The same CDR3 is also encoded by other DNA sequences in this sample. V gene TRBV7-6 combines with J gene TRBJ2-5; D is uncertain. This CDR3 comprises 13 residues. Trimming pared 1 base from V and 4 bases from J, leaving 7 bases between. The germline CDR1 and CDR2 sequences are SGHVS and FNYEAQ. CDR3 DNA: TGTGCCAGCAGCTTAGTACCAGGAGAGACCCAGTACTTC. Translating it yields CASSLVPGETQYF.